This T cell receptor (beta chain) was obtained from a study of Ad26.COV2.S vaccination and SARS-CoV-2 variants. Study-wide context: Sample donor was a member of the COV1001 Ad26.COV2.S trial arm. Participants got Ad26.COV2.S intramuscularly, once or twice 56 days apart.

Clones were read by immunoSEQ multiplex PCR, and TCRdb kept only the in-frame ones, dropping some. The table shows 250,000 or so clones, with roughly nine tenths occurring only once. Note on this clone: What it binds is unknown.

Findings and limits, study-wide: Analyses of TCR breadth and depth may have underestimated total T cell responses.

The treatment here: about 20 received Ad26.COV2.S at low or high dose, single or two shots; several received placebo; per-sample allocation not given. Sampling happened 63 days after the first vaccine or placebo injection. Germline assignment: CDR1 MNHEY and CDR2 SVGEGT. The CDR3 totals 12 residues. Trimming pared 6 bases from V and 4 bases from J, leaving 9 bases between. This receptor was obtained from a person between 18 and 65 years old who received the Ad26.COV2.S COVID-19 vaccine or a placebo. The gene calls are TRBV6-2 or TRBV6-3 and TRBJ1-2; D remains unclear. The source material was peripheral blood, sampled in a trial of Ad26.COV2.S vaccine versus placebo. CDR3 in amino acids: CASSPQAYGYTF. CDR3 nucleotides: TGTGCCAGCAGCCCTCAGGCCTATGGCTACACCTTC.